Shown below are 19 T cell receptor beta chains from a single sample sequenced in a study of shared clonotypes between healthy human individuals. Only in-frame clones appear in the TCRdb table, and some are missing; sequencing was by immunoSEQ multiplex PCR. This sample carries approximately 2.1 million clones, 85% to 95% of them seen once, and the ten largest clones take 0.3% to 0.4%. The specimen was naive CD4+ T cells from PBMCs. Subset of the sample: CD45RA+ positively selected. The receptors shown here come from a man younger than 30 in good health. Some clones in this sample may be carry-over from other donors' samples.

As regards this clone: The sample contains more than one DNA sequence encoding this CDR3. This chain links TRBV10-3 with TRBJ1-1; tentatively, D is TRBD1 (6 bases). This CDR3 has 14 residues. CDR1 and CDR2 (germline): ENHRY, SYGVKD. The ends were cut back, 3 bases at V and 3 bases at J, with 11 bases in the middle. CDR3 sequence (DNA): TGTGCCATCAGTGAATTTAGGGGGGACACTGAAGCTTTCTTT. Protein sequence: CAISEFRGDTEAFF.

Only one count was recorded for this clone. The chain links TRBV7-3 to TRBJ2-1, with 13 bases fitting TRBD2. Looked up from germline, CDR1 is SGHTA and CDR2 is FQGTGA. The CDR3 loop spans 17 amino acids. The V segment lost 2 bases and the J segment 8 bases; nucleotides outside the gene matches: 9. CDR3 sequence: CASSLLPRGLAGDEQFF. CDR3 nucleotides: TGTGCCAGCAGCTTACTTCCCCGAGGACTAGCGGGGGATGAGCAGTTCTTC.

V and J are TRBV19 and TRBJ1-1, with a weak D call TRBD1 (5 bases). Germline V gene sequence: CDR1 LNHDA, CDR2 SQIVND (reference sequence). Trimming removed 4 bases at V and 5 bases at J, with 17 bases between. The CDR3 length is 15 residues. CDR3 DNA sequence: TGTGCCAGTAGTAGGTTCGACAGTATTGGGACTGAAGCTTTCTTT. Amino acid sequence: CASSRFDSIGTEAFF.

The chain is built from TRBV19 and TRBJ1-5; the match to TRBD1 covers 7 bases. This CDR3 comprises 16 residues. The germline gives CDR1 LNHDA, CDR2 SQIVND (reference sequence). Germline trimming cut 6 bases from V and 4 bases from J; bases unmatched to any gene: 12. DNA for the CDR3: TGTGCCAGTAGCCAACTCGGGACAGCGGGAAATCAGCCCCAGCATTTT. Its protein product is CASSQLGTAGNQPQHF.

V usage is TRBV4-1 and J usage is TRBJ1-2; a weak D match, TRBD1 (6 bases). In germline, CDR1 is MGHRA, CDR2 YSYEKL. V lost 1 base and J lost 4, with 10 bases in between. The CDR3 consists of 14 residues. DNA of the CDR3: TGCGCCAGCAGCCAAGCCTCAGGGGTCTATGGCTACACCTTC. It translates to CASSQASGVYGYTF.

This clone was recorded a few times. V is TRBV18 and J is TRBJ1-1; 10 positions match TRBD1. This CDR3 contains 14 residues. Per germline, CDR1 KGHSH and CDR2 LQKENI. V shed 4 bases, J shed 4 bases, and the junction held 3 bases outside the gene matches. The CDR3 loop is CASSLGQGTTEAFF. The DNA for the CDR3 is TGTGCCAGCTCACTGGGACAGGGGACCACTGAAGCTTTCTTT.

J is TRBJ1-6 and V is TRBV4-3; possible D gene TRBD1, 5 bases. Looked up from germline, CDR1 is LGHNA and CDR2 is YSLEER. The V and J ends lost 1 base and 6 bases respectively, with 10 bases between them. The CDR3 is 15 amino acids. Written as DNA, the CDR3 is TGCGCCAGCAGCCAAGTATCCCAGGGTAATTCACCCCTCCACTTT. It codes for CASSQVSQGNSPLHF.

This chain joins TRBV30 and TRBJ1-2, with 7 bases identical to TRBD1. From germline, CDR1 is GTSNPN and CDR2 SVGIG (reference sequence). CDR3 size: 13 residues. V dropped 4 bases and J dropped 6; count of bases not matched to a gene: 8. The CDR3 DNA is TGTGCCTGGATAGGGGACAGTCAGGATGGCTACACCTTC. This translates into CAWIGDSQDGYTF. Variable domain in full (rest from reference TRBV30 and TRBJ1-2): SQTIHQWPATLVQPVGSPLSLECTVEGTSNPNLYWYRQAAGRGLQLLFYSVGIGQISSEVPQNLSASRPQDRQFILSSKKLLLSDSGFYLCAWIGDSQDGYTFGSGTRLTVV.

This rearrangement joins TRBV19 to TRBJ2-5; D is undetermined. V lost 6 bases and J lost 2, with 10 bases in between. This CDR3 has 13 amino acids. In germline, CDR1 is LNHDA, CDR2 SQIVND (reference sequence). The CDR3 DNA follows: TGTGCCAGTAGCGGAAGCTGGCAAGAGACCCAGTACTTC. Translating it yields CASSGSWQETQYF.

The rearrangement joins TRBV14 to TRBJ1-1; 7 positions agree with TRBD1. The germline CDR1 and CDR2 sequences are SGHDN and FVKESK. The V and J ends lost 4 bases and 6 bases, in that order; junction bases with no gene match: 14. This CDR3 has 16 amino acids. CDR3 in amino acids: CASSRGDSFKGAEAFF. The CDR3 bases are TGTGCCAGCAGCCGCGGGGACAGCTTTAAGGGGGCTGAAGCTTTCTTT.

The chain links TRBV18 to TRBJ1-5; D uncertain. Germline CDR1 and CDR2: KGHSH and LQKENI. V lost 2 bases and J 3 bases, leaving 8 bases between the germline ends. The CDR3 covers 14 residues. Here the CDR3 reads CASSPTGINQPQHF. As DNA, the CDR3 is TGTGCCAGCTCACCAACCGGGATCAATCAGCCCCAGCATTTT. Filled out from reference TRBV18 and TRBJ1-5, the complete variable domain reads NAGVMQNPRHLVRRRGQEARLRCSPMKGHSHVYWYRQLPEEGLKFMVYLQKENIIDESGMPKERFSAEFPKEGPSILRIQQVVRGDSAAYFCASSPTGINQPQHFGDGTRLSIL.

V is TRBV15 and J is TRBJ2-5; possibly TRBD2 for D (5 bases). In germline, CDR1 is LNHNV, CDR2 YYDKDF (reference sequence). Deletions cut 5 bases from V and 2 bases from J, with 15 bases between. The CDR3 is made up of 15 amino acids. The CDR3 here is CATSGPRSDQETQYF. In DNA form, the CDR3 reads TGTGCCACCAGCGGACCCCGTAGCGATCAAGAGACCCAGTACTTC.

The rearrangement joins TRBV7-8 to TRBJ1-1; D might be TRBD1 (5 bases). Trimming left V 5 bases short and J 0 bases short, with 13 bases between. The CDR3 runs 15 residues. Per germline, CDR1 SGHVS and CDR2 FQNEAQ. The CDR3 nucleotides read TGTGCCAGCAGCGTAATGACAGACATGAACACTGAAGCTTTCTTT. Amino acid sequence: CASSVMTDMNTEAFF.

This rearrangement joins TRBV7-9 to TRBJ2-3, with TRBD2 identical over 7 bases. Germline V gives CDR1 SEHNR, CDR2 FQNEAQ (reference sequence). The junction had 8 bases not matched to a gene; V was cut back by 5 bases and J by 3 bases. The CDR3 is 15 amino acids. In DNA, the CDR3 is TGTGCCAGCAGCGCCGGGACTATAAGGACAGATACGCAGTATTTT. Translation gives CASSAGTIRTDTQYF.

The J gene is TRBJ1-1, the V gene TRBV7-3, with 8 bases aligning to TRBD1. Germline V lookup: CDR1 SGHTA, CDR2 FQGTGA. V lost 5 bases to trimming and J lost 4 bases; unmatched junction nucleotides: 3. This CDR3 spans 13 amino acids. The CDR3 loop reads CASSQGAGTEAFF. CDR3 in DNA: TGTGCCAGCAGCCAGGGGGCGGGCACTGAAGCTTTCTTT.

V gene TRBV28 combines with J gene TRBJ2-1; D possibly corresponds to TRBD1 (6 bases). Germline lookup yields CDR1 MDHEN and CDR2 SYDVKM. V was shortened by 3 bases and J by 2 bases, with 23 bases between the two germline ends. The CDR3 extends over 19 amino acids. CDR3 sequence (DNA): TGTGCCAGCAGTTTCCCACTAACATTATGGGGGCCAACCTACAATGAGCAGTTCTTC. Translating it yields CASSFPLTLWGPTYNEQFF.

The chain links TRBV6-5 to TRBJ1-2; D gene ambiguous. Germline lookup yields CDR1 MNHEY and CDR2 SVGAGI. This CDR3 spans 14 amino acids. The germline V and J ends were trimmed by 0 bases and 1 base, with 6 bases remaining between them. CDR3 loop: CASSYSVSNYGYTF. For the CDR3, the DNA is TGTGCCAGCAGTTACTCGGTCAGTAACTATGGCTACACCTTC.

The chain employs TRBV2 and TRBJ2-2, with 11 bases aligning to TRBD1. This CDR3 region has 14 residues. Germline V gene lookup returns CDR1 SNHLY and CDR2 FYNNEI. V gave up 5 bases and J gave up 7 bases; unmatched junction bases: 3. The CDR3 sequence: CASSLDRGRGELFF. The DNA for the CDR3 is TGTGCCAGCAGTTTGGACAGGGGGCGCGGGGAGCTGTTTTTT.

The chain carries TRBV7-9 and TRBJ1-3, with a tentative D call TRBD1 (5 bases). CDR3 length: 19 amino acids. With 2 bases removed from V and 5 bases from J, the gap between germline ends came to 25 bases. The germline gives CDR1 SEHNR, CDR2 FQNEAQ (reference sequence). For the CDR3, the DNA is TGTGCCAGCAGCTTAAGGTGGTCAGGGAGGGATGGTCTAAGAAACACCATATATTTT. Translation: CASSLRWSGRDGLRNTIYF. Based on the CDR3 plus reference TRBV7-9 and TRBJ1-3, the full variable domain is DTGVSQNPRHKITKRGQNVTFRCDPISEHNRLYWYRQTLGQGPEFLTYFQNEAQLEKSRLLSDRFSAERPKGSFSTLEIQRTEQGDSAMYLCASSLRWSGRDGLRNTIYFGEGSWLTVV.